Below, one T cell receptor beta chain is given with its context. These data belong to a study of CD8 T cells in Susac syndrome. The RNA, about 0.5 to 1 ug, was put through reverse transcription using random hexamers. Amplification of TCR beta CDR3 by immunoSEQ multiplex PCR spanned 54 Vbeta and 13 Jbeta. TCRdb recomputed calls from the immunoSEQ multiplex PCR reads with MiXCR, one row per CDR3 protein. The sample records 250,000 or so distinct CDR3 sequences, 80% to 95% being singletons. From blood CD8+ and CD4+ T cells, TCR beta sequences were generated. Negative isolation yielded CD4+ and CD8+ T cells, and FACS enriched TEMRA cells. The specimen sequenced was CD4+ T cells from PBMCs. The TCR was taken from a human donor with multiple sclerosis.

Here the CDR3 DNA reads TGTGCCAGCAGTGATTGGCTCGTGGGCAGCTCTGGAAACACCATATATTTT. The encoded protein is CASSDWLVGSSGNTIYF. This sequence joins TRBV2 and TRBJ1-3, with D unresolved. The CDR3 totals 17 residues. Germline V gene data show CDR1 as SNHLY and CDR2 as FYNNEI. The V gene lost 3 bases and the J gene lost 0 bases, with 15 bases spanning the gap.